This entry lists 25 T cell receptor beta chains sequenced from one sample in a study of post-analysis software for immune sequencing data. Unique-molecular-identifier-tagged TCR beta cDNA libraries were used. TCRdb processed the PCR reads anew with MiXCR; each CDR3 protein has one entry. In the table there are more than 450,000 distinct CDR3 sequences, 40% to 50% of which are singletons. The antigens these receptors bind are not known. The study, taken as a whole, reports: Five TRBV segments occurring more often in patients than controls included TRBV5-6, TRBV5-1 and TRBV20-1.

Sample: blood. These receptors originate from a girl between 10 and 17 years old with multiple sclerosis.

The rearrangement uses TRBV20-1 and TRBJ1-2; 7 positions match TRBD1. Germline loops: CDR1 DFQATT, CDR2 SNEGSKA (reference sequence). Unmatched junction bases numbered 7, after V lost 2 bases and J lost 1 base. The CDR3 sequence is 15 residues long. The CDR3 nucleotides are TGCAGTGCTAGACTCCGGGACAGTAATAACTATGGCTACACCTTC. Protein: CSARLRDSNNYGYTF.

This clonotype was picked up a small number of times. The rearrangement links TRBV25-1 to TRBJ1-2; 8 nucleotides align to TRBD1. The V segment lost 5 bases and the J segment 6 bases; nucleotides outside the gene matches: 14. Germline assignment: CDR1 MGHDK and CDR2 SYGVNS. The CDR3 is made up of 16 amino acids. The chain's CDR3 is CASSPTGVRIGDGYTF. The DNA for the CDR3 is TGTGCCAGCAGTCCGACAGGGGTGCGTATTGGTGATGGCTACACCTTC.

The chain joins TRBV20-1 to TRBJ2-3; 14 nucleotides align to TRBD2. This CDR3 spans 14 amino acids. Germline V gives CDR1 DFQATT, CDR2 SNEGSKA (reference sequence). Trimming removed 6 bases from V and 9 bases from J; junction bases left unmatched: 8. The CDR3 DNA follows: TGCAGTGCAGGACTAGCGGGAGGCCGGGGAACGCAGTATTTT. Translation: CSAGLAGGRGTQYF.

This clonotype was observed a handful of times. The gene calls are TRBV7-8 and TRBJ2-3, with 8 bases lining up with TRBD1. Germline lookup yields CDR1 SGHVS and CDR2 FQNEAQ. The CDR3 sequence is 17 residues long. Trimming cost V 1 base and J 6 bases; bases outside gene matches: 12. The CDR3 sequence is CASSLVTWTGRTDTQYF. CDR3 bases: TGTGCCAGCAGCTTAGTAACGTGGACAGGGAGGACGGATACGCAGTATTTT.

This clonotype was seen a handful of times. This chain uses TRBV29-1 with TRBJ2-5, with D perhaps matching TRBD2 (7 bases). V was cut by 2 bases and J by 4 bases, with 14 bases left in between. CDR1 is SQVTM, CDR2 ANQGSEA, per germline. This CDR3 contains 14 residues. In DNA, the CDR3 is TGCAGCGTTGAAATAGGGGGGGCAGGAGAGACCCAGTACTTC. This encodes CSVEIGGAGETQYF. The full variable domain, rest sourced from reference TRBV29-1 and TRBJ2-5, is SAVISQKPSRDICQRGTSLTIQCQVDSQVTMMFWYRQQPGQSLTLIATANQGSEATYESGFVIDKFPISRPNLTFSTLTVSNMSPEDSSIYLCSVEIGGAGETQYFGPGTRLLVL.

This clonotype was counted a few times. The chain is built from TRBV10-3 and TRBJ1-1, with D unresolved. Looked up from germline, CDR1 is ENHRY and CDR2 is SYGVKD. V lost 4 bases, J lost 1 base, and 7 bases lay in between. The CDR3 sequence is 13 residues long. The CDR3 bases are TGTGCCATCAGTGTGGCAGGGAACACTGAAGCTTTCTTT. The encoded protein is CAISVAGNTEAFF.

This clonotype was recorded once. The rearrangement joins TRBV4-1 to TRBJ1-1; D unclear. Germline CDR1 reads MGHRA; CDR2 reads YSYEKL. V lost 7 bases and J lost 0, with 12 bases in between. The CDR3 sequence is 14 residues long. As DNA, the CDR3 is TGCGCCAGCAACTTAGACACAATGAACACTGAAGCTTTCTTT. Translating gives CASNLDTMNTEAFF.

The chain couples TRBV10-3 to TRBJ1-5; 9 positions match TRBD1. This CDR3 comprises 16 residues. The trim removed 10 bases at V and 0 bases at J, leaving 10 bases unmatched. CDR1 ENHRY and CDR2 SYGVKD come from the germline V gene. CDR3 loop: CATDTGTGRSNQPQHF. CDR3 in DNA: TGTGCCACCGATACCGGGACAGGGCGTAGCAATCAGCCCCAGCATTTT.

This CDR3 reads CASSLVLGDTQYF. Here the CDR3 DNA reads TGTGCCAGCAGCTTAGTACTCGGAGATACGCAGTATTTT. V is TRBV7-6 and J is TRBJ2-3; D gene uncertain. The CDR3 extends over 13 amino acids. Trimming stripped 1 base from V and 5 bases from J, with 7 bases between. Germline values: CDR1 SGHVS, CDR2 FNYEAQ.

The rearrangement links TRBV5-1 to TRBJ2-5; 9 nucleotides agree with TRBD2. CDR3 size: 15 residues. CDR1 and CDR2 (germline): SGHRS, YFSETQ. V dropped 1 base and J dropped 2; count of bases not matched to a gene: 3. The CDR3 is CASSLRAGGQETQYF. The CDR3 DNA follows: TGCGCCAGCAGCTTGAGGGCGGGAGGGCAAGAGACCCAGTACTTC.

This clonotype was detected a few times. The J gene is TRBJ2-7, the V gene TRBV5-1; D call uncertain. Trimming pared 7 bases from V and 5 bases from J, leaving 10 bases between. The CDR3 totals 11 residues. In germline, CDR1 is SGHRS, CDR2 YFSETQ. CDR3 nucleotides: TGCGCCAGCGGCAAAGGGAACGAGCAGTACTTC. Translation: CASGKGNEQYF.

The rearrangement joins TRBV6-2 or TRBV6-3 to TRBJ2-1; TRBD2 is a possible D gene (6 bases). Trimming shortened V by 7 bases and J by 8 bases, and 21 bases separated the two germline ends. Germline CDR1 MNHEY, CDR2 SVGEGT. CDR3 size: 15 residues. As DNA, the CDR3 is TGTGCCAGCAACCGAGGCGGGGTGGAGGACGATGAGCAGTTCTTC. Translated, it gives CASNRGGVEDDEQFF.

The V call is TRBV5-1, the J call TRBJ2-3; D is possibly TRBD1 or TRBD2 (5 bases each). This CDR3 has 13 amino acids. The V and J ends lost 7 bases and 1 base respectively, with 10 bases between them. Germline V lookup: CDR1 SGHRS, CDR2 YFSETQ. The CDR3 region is CASYLGGTDTQYF. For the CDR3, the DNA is TGCGCCAGCTACTTGGGGGGCACAGATACGCAGTATTTT.

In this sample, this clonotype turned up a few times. The CDR3 spells CASSLPGGEYEQYF. DNA of the CDR3: TGCGCCAGCAGCTTGCCAGGGGGCGAATACGAGCAGTACTTC. The chain couples TRBV5-1 to TRBJ2-7; 8 bases map to TRBD1. J lost 4 bases, V lost 1 base, and 4 bases had no gene match. Germline CDR1 and CDR2: SGHRS and YFSETQ. The CDR3 runs to 14 residues.

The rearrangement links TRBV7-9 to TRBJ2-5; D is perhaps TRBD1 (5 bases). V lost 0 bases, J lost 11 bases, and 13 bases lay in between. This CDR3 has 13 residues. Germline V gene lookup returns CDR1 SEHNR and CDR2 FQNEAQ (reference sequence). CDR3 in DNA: TGTGCCAGCAGCTTAGCCAGGGTAGGTGAGCAGTACTTC. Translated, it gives CASSLARVGEQYF.

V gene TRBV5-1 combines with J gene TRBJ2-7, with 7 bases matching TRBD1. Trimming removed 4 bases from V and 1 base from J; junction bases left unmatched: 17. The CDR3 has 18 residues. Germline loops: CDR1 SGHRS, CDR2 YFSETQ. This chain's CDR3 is CASSPGYNEQGDSYEQYF. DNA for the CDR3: TGCGCCAGCAGCCCGGGATATAACGAGCAGGGGGATTCCTACGAGCAGTACTTC.

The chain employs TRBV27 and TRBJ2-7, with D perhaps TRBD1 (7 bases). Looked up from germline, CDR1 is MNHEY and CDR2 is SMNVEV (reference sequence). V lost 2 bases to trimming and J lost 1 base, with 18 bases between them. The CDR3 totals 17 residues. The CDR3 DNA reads TGTGCCAGCAGTTTACTCCGTCAGGGGGGTCCATCCTACGAGCAGTACTTC. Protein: CASSLLRQGGPSYEQYF.

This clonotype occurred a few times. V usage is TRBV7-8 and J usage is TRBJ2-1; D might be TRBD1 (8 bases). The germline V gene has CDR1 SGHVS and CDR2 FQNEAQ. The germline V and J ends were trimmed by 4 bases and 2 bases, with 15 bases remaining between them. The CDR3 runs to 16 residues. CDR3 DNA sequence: TGTGCCAGCAGCTGGCGGGGGACAGGAGCCTACAATGAGCAGTTCTTC. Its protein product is CASSWRGTGAYNEQFF.

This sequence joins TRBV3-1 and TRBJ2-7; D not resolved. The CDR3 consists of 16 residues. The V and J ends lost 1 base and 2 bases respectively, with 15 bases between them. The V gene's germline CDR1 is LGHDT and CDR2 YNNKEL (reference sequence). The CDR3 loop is CASSQVVQVGPYEQYF. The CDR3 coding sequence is TGTGCCAGCAGCCAAGTGGTTCAGGTGGGTCCCTACGAGCAGTACTTC.

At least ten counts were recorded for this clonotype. DNA for the CDR3: TGCGCCAGCAGCTCCGGACAGTCCTCCTACGAGCAGTACTTC. Its translation is CASSSGQSSYEQYF. This chain connects TRBV5-1 to TRBJ2-7; TRBD1 is a possible D gene (6 bases). Between the trimmed V and J ends, which lost 3 bases and 0 bases, there was a span of 10 bases. Per germline, CDR1 SGHRS and CDR2 YFSETQ. There are 14 residues in the CDR3. The whole variable domain, remainder taken from reference TRBV5-1 and TRBJ2-7, is KAGVTQTPRYLIKTRGQQVTLSCSPISGHRSVSWYQQTPGQGLQFLFEYFSETQRNKGNFPGRFSGRQFSNSRSEMNVSTLELGDSALYLCASSSGQSSYEQYFGPGTRLTVT.

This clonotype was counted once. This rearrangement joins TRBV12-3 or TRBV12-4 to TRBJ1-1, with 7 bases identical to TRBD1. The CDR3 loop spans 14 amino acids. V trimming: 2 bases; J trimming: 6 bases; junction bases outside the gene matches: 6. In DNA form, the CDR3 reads TGTGCCAGCAGTTTACCAGGGGGAAATTCTGAAGCTTTCTTT. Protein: CASSLPGGNSEAFF.

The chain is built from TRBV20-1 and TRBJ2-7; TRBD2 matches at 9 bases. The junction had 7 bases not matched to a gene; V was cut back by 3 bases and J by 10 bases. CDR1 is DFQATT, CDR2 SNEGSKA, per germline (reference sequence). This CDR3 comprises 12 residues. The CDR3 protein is CSASPGLAQQYF. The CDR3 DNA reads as TGCAGTGCTAGCCCGGGACTAGCACAACAGTACTTC.

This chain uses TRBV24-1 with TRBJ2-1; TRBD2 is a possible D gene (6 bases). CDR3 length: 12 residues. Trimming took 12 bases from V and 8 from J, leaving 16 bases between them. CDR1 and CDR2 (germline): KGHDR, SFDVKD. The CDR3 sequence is CAPLAKGDEQFF. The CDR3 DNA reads TGTGCCCCCCTAGCGAAAGGGGATGAGCAGTTCTTC.

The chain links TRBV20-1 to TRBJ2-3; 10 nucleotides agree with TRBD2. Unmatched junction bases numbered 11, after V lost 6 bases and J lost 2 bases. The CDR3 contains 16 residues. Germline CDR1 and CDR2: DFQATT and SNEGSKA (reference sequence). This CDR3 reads CSATDSSGRATDTQYF. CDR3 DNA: TGCAGTGCCACCGATTCCAGCGGGAGGGCCACAGATACGCAGTATTTT.

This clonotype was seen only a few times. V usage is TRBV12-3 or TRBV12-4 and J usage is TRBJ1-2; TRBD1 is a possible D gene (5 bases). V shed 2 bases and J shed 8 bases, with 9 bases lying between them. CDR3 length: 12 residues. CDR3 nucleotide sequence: TGTGCCAGCAGTTTATATCGGGACGGCTACACCTTC. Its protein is CASSLYRDGYTF.